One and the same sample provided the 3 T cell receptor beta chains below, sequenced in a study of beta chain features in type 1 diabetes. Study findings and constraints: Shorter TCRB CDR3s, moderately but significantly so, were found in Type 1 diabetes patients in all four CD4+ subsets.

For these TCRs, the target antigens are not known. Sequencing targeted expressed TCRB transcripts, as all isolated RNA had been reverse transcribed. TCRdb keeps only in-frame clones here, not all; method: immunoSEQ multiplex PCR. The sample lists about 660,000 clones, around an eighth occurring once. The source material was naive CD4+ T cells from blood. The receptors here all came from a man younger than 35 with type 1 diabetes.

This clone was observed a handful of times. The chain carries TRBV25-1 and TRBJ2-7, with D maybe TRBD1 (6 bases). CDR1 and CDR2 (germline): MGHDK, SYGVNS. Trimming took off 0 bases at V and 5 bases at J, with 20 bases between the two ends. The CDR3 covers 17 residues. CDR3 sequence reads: CASSEYIGGQTLDEQYF. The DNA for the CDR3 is TGTGCCAGCAGTGAATATATCGGTGGACAGACCCTCGACGAGCAGTACTTC.

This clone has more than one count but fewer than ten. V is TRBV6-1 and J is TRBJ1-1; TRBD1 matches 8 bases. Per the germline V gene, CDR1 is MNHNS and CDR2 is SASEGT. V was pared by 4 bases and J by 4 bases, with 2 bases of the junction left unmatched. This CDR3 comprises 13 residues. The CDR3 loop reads CASSVTGGTEAFF. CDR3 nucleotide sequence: TGTGCCAGCAGTGTAACAGGGGGCACTGAAGCTTTCTTT.

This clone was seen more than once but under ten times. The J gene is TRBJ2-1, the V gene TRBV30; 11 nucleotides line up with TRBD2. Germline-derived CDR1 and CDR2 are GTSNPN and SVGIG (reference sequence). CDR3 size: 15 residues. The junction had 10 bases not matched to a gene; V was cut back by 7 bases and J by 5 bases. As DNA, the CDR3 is TGTGCCTTGCGATCTTTAGCGGGAGGGCACAATGAGCAGTTCTTC. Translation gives CALRSLAGGHNEQFF.